The 32 T cell receptor beta chains given below trace back to one sample, sequenced in a study of CD8 T cells in Susac syndrome. After extraction with the RNeasy kit, roughly 0.5 to 1 ug of the RNA was reverse transcribed using random hexamers. MiXCR, applied by TCRdb to the immunoSEQ multiplex PCR reads, yields one record per CDR3 protein. The repertoire holds about 130,000 distinct CDR3 sequences, with more than 75% as singletons. Sequences were obtained from CD8+ T cells from PBMCs. Every receptor here comes from a human donor with multiple sclerosis.

V usage is TRBV12-3 or TRBV12-4 and J usage is TRBJ2-7; 9 bases match TRBD1. The CDR3 is 15 residues long. Unmatched junction bases numbered 7, after V lost 6 bases and J lost 1 base. This CDR3 is CASRITGGNSYEQYF. The CDR3 DNA sequence: TGTGCCAGCAGAATTACAGGGGGCAATTCCTACGAGCAGTACTTC.

This clonotype came up once. This rearrangement joins TRBV18 to TRBJ1-4; no clear D gene. Germline CDR1 KGHSH, CDR2 LQKENI. Trimming shortened V by 0 bases and J by 12 bases, and 14 bases separated the two germline ends. The CDR3 consists of 14 residues. The CDR3 sequence: CASSPPEEGAELFF. DNA for the CDR3: TGTGCCAGCTCACCACCGGAAGAGGGAGCAGAACTGTTTTTT.

This chain's CDR3 is CASSPRPQSSTDTQYF. Here the CDR3 DNA reads TGTGCCAGCAGTCCCCGACCGCAGTCTAGCACAGATACGCAGTATTTT. The V and J genes are TRBV28 and TRBJ2-3; D is uncertain. CDR3 size: 16 residues. Germline-derived CDR1 and CDR2 are MDHEN and SYDVKM. Between the trimmed V and J ends, which lost 5 bases and 0 bases, there was a span of 15 bases.

V is TRBV29-1 and J is TRBJ2-7; a weak D match, TRBD1 (6 bases). V was trimmed by 2 bases and J by 0 bases, leaving 17 bases between them. In germline, CDR1 is SQVTM, CDR2 ANQGSEA. The CDR3 consists of 16 residues. The DNA of the CDR3 is TGCAGCGTTGAATGGTCGTTACAGGGAGACTCCTACGAGCAGTACTTC. Translation: CSVEWSLQGDSYEQYF.

The chain uses TRBV24-1 and TRBJ2-6; D is unresolved. V was trimmed by 6 bases and J by 0 bases, leaving 14 bases between them. The germline CDR1 and CDR2 sequences are KGHDR and SFDVKD. The CDR3 totals 17 residues. For the CDR3, the DNA is TGTGCCACCAGTTCAAGAAGCAGACTCTCTGGGGCCAACGTCCTGACTTTC. Its protein is CATSSRSRLSGANVLTF.

The V and J genes are TRBV20-1 and TRBJ2-7, with TRBD2 matching over 10 bases. Germline V gene sequence: CDR1 DFQATT, CDR2 SNEGSKA (reference sequence). This CDR3 is built from 15 residues. Trimming took 1 base from V and 4 from J; bases not matched to a gene: 7. The CDR3 protein is CSARGPTSGSYEQYF. CDR3 nucleotides: TGCAGTGCTAGAGGTCCGACTAGCGGGTCATACGAGCAGTACTTC.

The J gene is TRBJ1-5, the V gene TRBV20-1; D remains unclear. This CDR3 is built from 14 residues. CDR1 is DFQATT, CDR2 SNEGSKA, per germline (reference sequence). Deletions cut 5 bases from V and 3 bases from J, with 14 bases between. CDR3 sequence (DNA): TGCAGTGCTCCCCCGAACAGCCTCAATCAGCCCCAGCATTTT. This gives the protein CSAPPNSLNQPQHF.

The V gene is TRBV28, the J gene TRBJ2-7; D may be TRBD2 (7 bases). Germline assignment: CDR1 MDHEN and CDR2 SYDVKM. Trimming shortened V by 11 bases and J by 4 bases, and 12 bases separated the two germline ends. This CDR3 contains 11 residues. CDR3 nucleotide sequence: TGTGCCGGGGGGGCAGGTTACGAGCAGTACTTC. Protein sequence: CAGGAGYEQYF.

The chain uses TRBV9 and TRBJ1-1; D is uncertain. This CDR3 region has 15 residues. Germline assignment: CDR1 SGDLS and CDR2 YYNGEE. Trimming removed 0 bases at V and 3 bases at J, with 12 bases between. The DNA of the CDR3 is TGTGCCAGCAGCGTAGGGTCAGAGGGAGACACTGAAGCTTTCTTT. The encoded protein is CASSVGSEGDTEAFF.

The chain employs TRBV7-9 and TRBJ2-1; 9 bases map to TRBD2. The germline V gene has CDR1 SEHNR and CDR2 FQNEAQ (reference sequence). This CDR3 has 15 amino acids. V gave up 3 bases and J gave up 7 bases; unmatched junction bases: 7. The CDR3: CASSLTSGGPNEQFF. The CDR3 region has the DNA TGTGCCAGCAGCTTGACTAGCGGCGGTCCGAATGAGCAGTTCTTC.

The chain couples TRBV7-6 to TRBJ1-5, with no clear D. Germline values: CDR1 SGHVS, CDR2 FNYEAQ. Trimming pared 1 base from V and 4 bases from J, leaving 11 bases between. This CDR3 comprises 15 residues. The CDR3 protein is CASSLGWGENQPQHF. Written as DNA, the CDR3 is TGTGCCAGCAGCTTAGGCTGGGGAGAAAATCAGCCCCAGCATTTT. Drawing the rest from reference TRBV7-6 and TRBJ1-5, the complete variable domain is GAGVSQSPRYKVTKRGQDVALRCDPISGHVSLYWYRQALGQGPEFLTYFNYEAQQDKSGLPNDRFSAERPEGSISTLTIQRTEQRDSAMYRCASSLGWGENQPQHFGDGTRLSIL.

This clonotype was detected a few times. The V and J genes are TRBV5-5 and TRBJ2-6; a possible D gene is TRBD1 (6 bases). V lost 4 bases and J lost 3, with 23 bases in between. The CDR3 covers 19 residues. Germline V CDR1 and CDR2: SGHKS, YYEKEE (reference sequence). The DNA of the CDR3 is TGTGCCAGCAGCACACCGGGACAAGGGGTTAATGGTGGGGCCAACGTCCTGACTTTC. This codes for CASSTPGQGVNGGANVLTF.

This clonotype was counted a single time. The chain combines TRBV27 with TRBJ2-6, with 8 bases matching TRBD1. Germline V gene sequence: CDR1 MNHEY, CDR2 SMNVEV (reference sequence). The CDR3 has 15 amino acids. Germline trimming cut 5 bases from V and 2 bases from J; bases unmatched to any gene: 2. The CDR3 protein is CASSQTGAGANVLTF. CDR3 nucleotide sequence: TGTGCCAGCAGTCAGACAGGGGCTGGGGCCAACGTCCTGACTTTC.

This chain uses TRBV27 with TRBJ2-1; 7 bases agree with TRBD2. The V and J ends lost 5 bases and 8 bases, in that order; junction bases with no gene match: 12. CDR3 length equals 15 residues. Germline CDR1 reads MNHEY; CDR2 reads SMNVEV (reference sequence). The CDR3, as DNA: TGTGCCAGCAGTCTCTTCGGGACTAATTCGTATGAGCAGTTCTTC. It encodes CASSLFGTNSYEQFF.

The chain recombines TRBV5-6 with TRBJ2-5; TRBD2 is a possible D gene (5 bases). Germline V gene data show CDR1 as SGHDT and CDR2 as YYEEEE. Trimming stripped 1 base from V and 3 bases from J, with 13 bases between. The CDR3 spans 15 residues. Here the CDR3 reads CASSLYANGEETQYF. For the CDR3, the DNA is TGTGCCAGCAGCTTGTACGCGAACGGGGAAGAGACCCAGTACTTC.

The count of this clonotype is one. The chain couples TRBV27 to TRBJ1-1; D ambiguous. CDR1 and CDR2 (germline): MNHEY, SMNVEV (reference sequence). The length of the CDR3 is 14 residues. Trimming shortened V by 2 bases and J by 1 base, and 8 bases separated the two germline ends. CDR3 bases: TGTGCCAGCAGTTTAGCGGGAAGGAACACTGAAGCTTTCTTT. It codes for CASSLAGRNTEAFF.

The rearrangement uses TRBV30 and TRBJ1-5; D possibly corresponds to TRBD1 (5 bases). Trimming removed 0 bases from V and 6 bases from J, with 6 bases in between. The germline gives CDR1 GTSNPN, CDR2 SVGIG (reference sequence). The CDR3 is 12 residues long. This CDR3 reads CAWSVGGQPQHF. In nucleotides, the CDR3 is TGTGCCTGGAGTGTTGGGGGTCAGCCCCAGCATTTT. Complete variable domain (other parts from reference TRBV30 and TRBJ1-5): SQTIHQWPATLVQPVGSPLSLECTVEGTSNPNLYWYRQAAGRGLQLLFYSVGIGQISSEVPQNLSASRPQDRQFILSSKKLLLSDSGFYLCAWSVGGQPQHFGDGTRLSIL.

The chain uses TRBV6-2 or TRBV6-3 and TRBJ1-5; D is perhaps TRBD1 (6 bases). V dropped 2 bases and J dropped 1 base, with 6 bases sitting between them. Germline loops: CDR1 MNHEY, CDR2 SVGEGT. The CDR3 sequence is 14 residues long. The CDR3 protein is CASSYTGSNQPQHF. In DNA, the CDR3 is TGTGCCAGCAGTTACACAGGGAGCAATCAGCCCCAGCATTTT.

This chain connects TRBV20-1 to TRBJ2-7, with D possibly TRBD1 on 6 matching bases. From germline, CDR1 is DFQATT and CDR2 SNEGSKA (reference sequence). The CDR3 loop spans 15 amino acids. The V and J ends lost 6 bases and 2 bases respectively, with 20 bases between them. The CDR3 loop reads CSAPKTGFSTYEQYF. CDR3 in DNA: TGCAGTGCGCCTAAAACAGGGTTCTCCACCTACGAGCAGTACTTC.

The chain couples TRBV27 to TRBJ2-7; D unclear. V lost 6 bases, J lost 1 base, and 7 bases lay in between. This CDR3 is 12 amino acids long. Germline V lookup: CDR1 MNHEY, CDR2 SMNVEV (reference sequence). The DNA of the CDR3 is TGTGCCAGCAGAGGTGGGTCCTACGAGCAGTACTTC. Its translation: CASRGGSYEQYF.

The chain couples TRBV27 to TRBJ1-1, with no clear D. Germline-derived CDR1 and CDR2 are MNHEY and SMNVEV (reference sequence). The CDR3 has 15 residues. V lost 3 bases and J lost 3, with 14 bases in between. The CDR3 sequence: CASSFGWRSDTEAFF. DNA of the CDR3: TGTGCCAGCAGTTTCGGGTGGCGGTCCGACACTGAAGCTTTCTTT.

The rearrangement links TRBV7-9 to TRBJ2-1; D is ambiguous. V lost 4 bases, J lost 0 bases, and 7 bases lay in between. Germline values: CDR1 SEHNR, CDR2 FQNEAQ (reference sequence). The CDR3 runs 14 residues. CDR3 in DNA: TGTGCCAGCAGCTCGGCCTTCTCCTACAATGAGCAGTTCTTC. Its protein product is CASSSAFSYNEQFF.

This clonotype was observed a handful of times. V gene TRBV4-2 combines with J gene TRBJ1-1; D is perhaps TRBD1 (5 bases). The CDR3 has 11 residues. V was cut by 3 bases and J by 6 bases, with 5 bases left in between. Germline lookup yields CDR1 LGHNA and CDR2 YNFKEQ. The CDR3 coding sequence is TGTGCCAGCAGCCAGGGGGCTGAAGCTTTCTTT. This encodes CASSQGAEAFF.

CDR3 in DNA: TGCAGCGTATCGGACTTTTTCACAGATACGCAGTATTTT. Amino acid sequence: CSVSDFFTDTQYF. The V call is TRBV29-1, the J call TRBJ2-3, with D maybe TRBD2 (5 bases). Germline V gene lookup returns CDR1 SQVTM and CDR2 ANQGSEA. The CDR3 contains 13 residues. Trimming removed 6 bases from V and 2 bases from J, with 12 bases in between.

The genes are TRBV7-9 and TRBJ1-2; D remains unclear. Germline loops: CDR1 SEHNR, CDR2 FQNEAQ (reference sequence). This CDR3 comprises 11 residues. Trimming left V 5 bases short and J 9 bases short, with 10 bases between. The CDR3 DNA reads as TGTGCCAGCAGCCCCCTTCAGCGCTACACCTTC. Amino acid sequence: CASSPLQRYTF.

The gene calls are TRBV7-9 and TRBJ2-7; no clear D. The germline V gene encodes CDR1 SEHNR and CDR2 FQNEAQ (reference sequence). The ends were cut back, 5 bases at V and 1 base at J, with 12 bases in the middle. The CDR3 has 14 residues. CDR3 sequence (DNA): TGTGCCAGCAGCCCCGTCGGCAGTTCCTACGAGCAGTACTTC. Protein: CASSPVGSSYEQYF.

This chain joins TRBV29-1 and TRBJ2-1; D is uncertain. The CDR3 contains 11 residues. Germline loops: CDR1 SQVTM, CDR2 ANQGSEA. The ends were cut back, 6 bases at V and 9 bases at J, with 12 bases in the middle. CDR3 loop: CSVPGVVEQFF. The CDR3 DNA sequence: TGCAGCGTGCCAGGAGTCGTTGAGCAGTTCTTC.

V gene TRBV10-3 combines with J gene TRBJ2-5; D perhaps matches TRBD2 (5 bases). The V and J ends lost 3 bases and 2 bases respectively, with 7 bases between them. Looked up from germline, CDR1 is ENHRY and CDR2 is SYGVKD. The length of the CDR3 is 13 residues. CDR3 amino acids: CAISEGLQETQYF. The CDR3 DNA reads as TGTGCCATCAGTGAAGGACTTCAAGAGACCCAGTACTTC.

The chain joins TRBV4-2 to TRBJ2-7, with 9 bases matching TRBD1. Trimming removed 1 base from V and 6 bases from J; junction bases left unmatched: 4. Germline assignment: CDR1 LGHNA and CDR2 YNFKEQ. CDR3 size: 14 residues. The CDR3 spells CASSQGRGQGEQYF. CDR3 coding DNA: TGTGCCAGCAGCCAAGGCCGGGGACAGGGCGAGCAGTACTTC.

The chain carries TRBV7-9 and TRBJ2-1; 8 positions agree with TRBD2. The trim removed 5 bases at V and 6 bases at J, leaving 12 bases unmatched. CDR1 SEHNR and CDR2 FQNEAQ come from the germline V gene (reference sequence). There are 16 residues in the CDR3. In DNA, the CDR3 is TGTGCCAGCAGCCACATCCTGACTAGCGAATCCAATGAGCAGTTCTTC. Translation gives CASSHILTSESNEQFF.

The genes are TRBV29-1 and TRBJ1-1; 10 bases are a match to TRBD1. This CDR3 has 14 amino acids. V dropped 5 bases and J dropped 7; count of bases not matched to a gene: 10. Per the germline V gene, CDR1 is SQVTM and CDR2 is ANQGSEA. CDR3 amino acids: CSVPLGTGAYEAFF. The CDR3 DNA follows: TGCAGCGTTCCCCTCGGGACAGGGGCTTATGAAGCTTTCTTT.

The chain uses TRBV4-2 and TRBJ2-7, with no clear D. This CDR3 spans 13 amino acids. Trimming took off 0 bases at V and 6 bases at J, with 9 bases between the two ends. The germline V gene has CDR1 LGHNA and CDR2 YNFKEQ. CDR3 in amino acids: CASSQDLAIEQYF. CDR3 in DNA: TGTGCCAGCAGCCAAGATCTGGCTATCGAGCAGTACTTC.